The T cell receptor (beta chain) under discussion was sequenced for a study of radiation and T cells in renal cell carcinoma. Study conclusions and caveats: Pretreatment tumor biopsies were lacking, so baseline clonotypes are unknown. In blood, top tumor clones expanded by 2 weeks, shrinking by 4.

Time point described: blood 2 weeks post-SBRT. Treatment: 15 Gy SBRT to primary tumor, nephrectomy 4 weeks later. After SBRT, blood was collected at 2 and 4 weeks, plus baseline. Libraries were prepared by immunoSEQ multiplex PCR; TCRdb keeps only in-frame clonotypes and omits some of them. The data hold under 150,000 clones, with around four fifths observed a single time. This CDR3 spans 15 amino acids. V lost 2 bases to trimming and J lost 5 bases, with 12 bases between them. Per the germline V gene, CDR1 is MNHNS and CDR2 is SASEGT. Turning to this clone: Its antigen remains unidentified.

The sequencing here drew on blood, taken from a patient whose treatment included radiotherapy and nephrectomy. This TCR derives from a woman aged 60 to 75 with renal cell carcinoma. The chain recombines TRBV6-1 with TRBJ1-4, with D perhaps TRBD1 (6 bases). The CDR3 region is CASSELGGENEKLFF. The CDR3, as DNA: TGTGCCAGCAGTGAACTAGGGGGGGAGAATGAAAAACTGTTTTTT.